Listed below are T cell receptor beta chains from one sample, sequenced in a study of T cell responses to AZD1222 COVID-19 vaccine. Profiled with immunoSEQ multiplex PCR; TCRdb holds only in-frame clones, not every one. The sample has roughly 130,000 clones, approximately 88% seen once. Source: peripheral blood, taken on day 0 of AZD1222 vaccination. The receptors originated from an adult in good health. Both conserved end residues are part of each CDR3. Fields, in order: V gene, J gene, clone size, D gene, CDR3 protein, CDR3 DNA. A D gene is named only where the DNA matches it firmly. Not every row has a clone size; where given, it reads once, few, many or a size class.

TRBV21-1,TRBJ2-2,-,-,CASSKVRGTPCDTGELFF,TGTGCCAGCAGCAAGGTCCGCGGGACACCCTGTGACACCGGGGAGCTGTTTTTT
TRBV18,TRBJ1-4,-,-,CASSPDSSRIEKLFF,TGTGCCAGCTCACCCGACAGTTCAAGGATTGAAAAACTGTTTTTT
TRBV10-3,TRBJ2-5,-,TRBD2,CAIKAGVGEETQYF,TGTGCCATCAAGGCGGGAGTGGGAGAGGAGACCCAGTACTTC
TRBV7-2,TRBJ2-5,-,TRBD2,CASSSPSGGRTGETQYF,TGTGCCAGCAGCTCCCCCAGTGGCGGGAGGACGGGGGAGACCCAGTACTTC
TRBV28,TRBJ2-5,-,-,CASRDTGRGETQYF,TGTGCCAGCAGAGATACAGGGAGGGGAGAGACCCAGTACTTC
TRBV9,TRBJ2-5,once,TRBD2,CASSVVPVVAGGRQETQYF,TGTGCCAGCAGCGTAGTCCCCGTAGTGGCGGGGGGTCGTCAAGAGACCCAGTACTTC
TRBV29-1,TRBJ1-4,once,-,CSVSIGGEKLFF,TGCAGCGTGTCGATTGGAGGTGAAAAACTGTTTTTT
TRBV19,TRBJ1-4,-,-,CASSIGGRVGWKLFF,TGTGCCAGTAGTATAGGTGGCAGAGTAGGATGGAAACTGTTTTTT
TRBV19,TRBJ1-5,-,TRBD1,CASSIALGQGNQPQHF,TGTGCCAGTAGTATAGCCCTCGGACAGGGCAATCAGCCCCAGCATTTT
TRBV5-1,TRBJ2-7,-,-,CASSQQGAEQYF,TGCGCCAGCAGCCAGCAGGGAGCCGAGCAGTACTTC
TRBV28,TRBJ2-7,few,TRBD2,CASKRGEGSYEQYF,TGTGCCAGCAAGCGGGGAGAGGGCTCCTACGAGCAGTACTTC
TRBV27,TRBJ1-5,-,TRBD1,CASASIRDRGYNQPQHF,TGTGCCAGCGCGTCGATCCGGGACAGGGGGTACAATCAGCCCCAGCATTTT
TRBV25-1,TRBJ2-7,-,TRBD2,CASSEWEGYEQYF,TGTGCCAGCAGTGAATGGGAGGGCTACGAGCAGTACTTC
TRBV3-1/TRBV3-2,TRBJ1-6,-,-,CASSQEISVSPLHF,TGTGCCAGCAGCCAAGAAATATCGGTTTCACCCCTCCACTTT
TRBV27,TRBJ2-7,-,-,CASRGQGLWEQYF,TGTGCCAGCCGTGGGCAGGGACTTTGGGAGCAGTACTTC
TRBV9,TRBJ2-2,-,TRBD2,CASSLQGAGEITGELFF,TGTGCCAGCAGCTTACAAGGAGCGGGGGAGATCACCGGGGAGCTGTTTTTT
TRBV6-1,TRBJ2-5,-,-,CASSEGLRSWEAQYF,TGTGCCAGCAGTGAAGGTTTAAGGAGTTGGGAGGCCCAGTACTTC
TRBV14,TRBJ2-7,-,TRBD2,CASSLLTSGGAREQYF,TGTGCCAGCAGCCTGTTGACTAGCGGGGGGGCAAGGGAGCAGTACTTC
TRBV5-1,TRBJ1-5,few,-,CASSALGGQPQHF,TGCGCCAGCAGCGCCCTTGGGGGGCAGCCCCAGCATTTT
TRBV28,TRBJ2-5,-,-,CASSIGGPRETQYF,TGTGCCAGCTCTATCGGGGGTCCGAGGGAGACCCAGTACTTC
TRBV11-2,TRBJ2-5,-,-,CASSLGGGQLRETQYF,TGTGCCAGCAGCCTTGGAGGGGGGCAGCTTCGGGAGACCCAGTACTTC
TRBV14,TRBJ2-2,-,-,CASSQDYGAPGELFF,TGTGCCAGCAGCCAAGACTACGGGGCCCCCGGGGAGCTGTTTTTT
TRBV19,TRBJ2-1,-,TRBD2,CASRPVGSGTDNEQFF,TGTGCCAGTAGACCCGTGGGTAGCGGGACCGACAATGAGCAGTTCTTC
TRBV30,TRBJ2-7,few,-,CAWTRDRPYEQYF,TGTGCCTGGACCCGAGACAGACCCTACGAGCAGTACTTC
TRBV27,TRBJ2-7,-,-,CATPLRLGSYEQYF,TGTGCCACCCCGCTCCGATTGGGCTCCTACGAGCAGTACTTC
TRBV2,TRBJ2-7,-,-,CASKGVYEQYF,TGTGCCAGCAAAGGGGTTTACGAGCAGTACTTC
TRBV19,TRBJ1-5,few,TRBD1,CASSIDGTGNQPQHF,TGTGCCAGTAGTATAGATGGGACAGGGAATCAGCCCCAGCATTTT
TRBV29-1,TRBJ2-1,-,TRBD1,CSVTPGQWSNEQFF,TGCAGCGTGACACCGGGACAGTGGTCCAATGAGCAGTTCTTC
TRBV5-1,TRBJ1-1,-,TRBD1,CASSRTGESTEAFF,TGCGCCAGCAGTCGGACAGGGGAGAGCACTGAAGCTTTCTTT
TRBV28,TRBJ1-4,-,-,CASSWQGATNEKLFF,TGTGCCAGCAGTTGGCAGGGTGCAACTAATGAAAAACTGTTTTTT
TRBV19,TRBJ1-5,few,TRBD1,CASRSPSGTVSNQPQHF,TGTGCCAGTAGGTCCCCTAGTGGGACAGTTAGCAATCAGCCCCAGCATTTT
TRBV30,TRBJ1-2,-,TRBD1,CAWMIDRGHGYTF,TGTGCCTGGATGATTGACAGGGGGCACGGCTACACCTTC
TRBV4-1,TRBJ1-6,-,-,CASTDIKQGIGSYNSPLHF,TGCGCCAGCACCGACATCAAGCAGGGTATCGGGTCCTATAATTCACCCCTCCACTTT
TRBV6-5,TRBJ2-5,-,TRBD2,CASTRGGKETQYF,TGTGCCAGCACACGGGGGGGGAAAGAGACCCAGTACTTC
TRBV15,TRBJ2-1,-,-,CATSSMRGSDRANDEQFF,TGTGCCACCAGCAGTATGCGGGGGTCGGACAGGGCTAACGATGAGCAGTTCTTC
TRBV7-9,TRBJ2-7,-,TRBD2,CASSAGERQYF,TGTGCCAGCAGTGCGGGAGAGCGGCAGTACTTC
TRBV9,TRBJ2-5,-,-,CASSDRRETQYF,TGTGCCAGCAGCGACCGACGCGAGACCCAGTACTTC
TRBV3-1/TRBV3-2,TRBJ1-2,few,-,CASSRRSYGYTF,TGTGCCAGCAGCCGGCGTTCCTATGGCTACACCTTC
TRBV19,TRBJ2-2,-,TRBD1,CASSTGQVFGTGELFF,TGTGCCAGTAGCACGGGACAGGTTTTCGGCACCGGGGAGCTGTTTTTT
TRBV27,TRBJ2-7,-,-,CASTTRWGYGYEQYF,TGTGCCAGCACCACGAGGTGGGGATACGGGTATGAGCAGTACTTC
TRBV3-1/TRBV3-2,TRBJ1-2,once,TRBD1,CASSQGTGANYGYTF,TGTGCCAGCAGCCAAGGGACAGGTGCTAACTATGGCTACACCTTC
TRBV19,TRBJ1-1,few,-,CASSILRRQNTEAFF,TGTGCCAGTAGTATACTGAGGCGGCAGAACACTGAAGCTTTCTTT
TRBV5-1,TRBJ1-4,-,-,CASSFSGTGNEKLFF,TGCGCCAGCAGCTTTAGTGGGACGGGAAATGAAAAACTGTTTTTT
TRBV4-3,TRBJ2-1,-,-,CASSQDSPGPYNEQFF,TGCGCCAGCAGCCAAGATTCCCCTGGACCCTACAATGAGCAGTTCTTC
TRBV9,TRBJ1-2,-,-,CASSVQGNGGYTF,TGTGCCAGCAGCGTTCAGGGTAATGGTGGCTACACCTTC
TRBV2,TRBJ2-1,-,-,CASSAQSYNEQFF,TGTGCCAGCAGTGCTCAGTCCTACAATGAGCAGTTCTTC
TRBV19,TRBJ2-1,-,-,CASSIGLALGYNEQFF,TGTGCCAGTAGTATAGGCCTAGCCCTGGGGTACAATGAGCAGTTCTTC
TRBV12-3/TRBV12-4,TRBJ2-7,-,-,CASSLVQGYEQYF,TGTGCCAGCAGTTTGGTCCAGGGCTACGAGCAGTACTTC
TRBV10-3,TRBJ1-5,-,-,CAISESGAQIQPQHF,TGTGCCATCAGTGAATCGGGGGCGCAGATTCAGCCCCAGCATTTT
TRBV28,TRBJ2-5,-,-,CASSSTPQGWETQYF,TGTGCCAGCAGTTCAACACCACAGGGATGGGAGACCCAGTACTTC
TRBV6-5,TRBJ2-7,-,-,CASRSPGGLRGEQYF,TGTGCCAGCAGATCACCTGGGGGTTTGAGGGGCGAGCAGTACTTC
TRBV27,TRBJ2-5,-,TRBD1,CASSLFGTGQETQYF,TGTGCCAGCAGTTTATTTGGGACAGGCCAAGAGACCCAGTACTTC
TRBV28,TRBJ2-7,-,-,CASRDTYEQYF,TGTGCCAGCAGAGACACCTACGAGCAGTACTTC
TRBV11-2,TRBJ2-2,-,TRBD2,CASSLDPGLAGGSGELFF,TGTGCCAGCAGCTTAGATCCCGGACTAGCGGGGGGATCCGGGGAGCTGTTTTTT
TRBV11-2,TRBJ2-2,-,-,CASRALGGHGELFF,TGTGCCAGCAGGGCTTTAGGGGGGCACGGGGAGCTGTTTTTT
TRBV19,TRBJ2-3,-,TRBD1,CASSITGVTDTQYF,TGTGCCAGTAGTATAACAGGGGTCACAGATACGCAGTATTTT
TRBV18,TRBJ2-5,-,-,CASSGGEITETQYF,TGTGCCAGCTCTGGGGGCGAGATAACAGAGACCCAGTACTTC
TRBV11-3,TRBJ1-1,few,-,CASSFTGIAEAFF,TGTGCCAGCAGCTTTACAGGGATAGCGGAAGCTTTCTTT
TRBV7-2,TRBJ1-5,few,-,CASSLNPAGNQPQHF,TGTGCCAGCAGCTTAAACCCGGCGGGTAATCAGCCCCAGCATTTT
TRBV4-1,TRBJ1-2,-,TRBD1,CASSAPGTGHNYGYTF,TGCGCCAGCAGCGCCCCCGGGACAGGACATAACTATGGCTACACCTTC